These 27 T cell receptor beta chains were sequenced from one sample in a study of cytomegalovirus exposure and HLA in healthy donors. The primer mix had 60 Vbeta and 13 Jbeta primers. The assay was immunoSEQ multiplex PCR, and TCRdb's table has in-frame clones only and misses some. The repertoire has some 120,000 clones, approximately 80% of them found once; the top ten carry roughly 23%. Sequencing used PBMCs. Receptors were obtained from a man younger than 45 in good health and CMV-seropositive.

CDR3 residues: CSVEGRGTGPNNEQFF. DNA of the CDR3: TGCAGCGTTGAAGGCAGGGGGACAGGGCCCAACAATGAGCAGTTCTTC. The genes are TRBV29-1 and TRBJ2-1; 9 bases align to TRBD1. Trimming at V came to 1 base and at J to 5 bases, leaving 9 bases not matched to a gene. The CDR3 is made up of 16 amino acids. The germline gives CDR1 SQVTM, CDR2 ANQGSEA.

The CDR3 bases are TGTGCCAGCACCCGGTGGACAGGGGGTGGTCAGCCCCAGCATTTT. Amino acids: CASTRWTGGGQPQHF. The chain is built from TRBV2 and TRBJ1-5, with TRBD1 matching 10 bases. This CDR3 is built from 15 residues. V shed 7 bases, J shed 6 bases, and the junction held 9 bases outside the gene matches. Germline V gene lookup returns CDR1 SNHLY and CDR2 FYNNEI. Supplemented by reference TRBV2 and TRBJ1-5, the full variable domain reads EPEVTQTPSHQVTQMGQEVILRCVPISNHLYFYWYRQILGQKVEFLVSFYNNEISEKSEIFDDQFSVERPDGSNFTLKIRSTKLEDSAMYFCASTRWTGGGQPQHFGDGTRLSIL.

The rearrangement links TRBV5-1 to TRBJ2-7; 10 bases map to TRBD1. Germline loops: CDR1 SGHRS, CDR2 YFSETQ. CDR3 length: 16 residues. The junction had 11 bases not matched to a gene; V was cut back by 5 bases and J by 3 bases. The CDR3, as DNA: TGCGCCAGCAGTCCGGGAGGACAGGGGGGGGGCTACGAGCAGTACGTC. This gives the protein CASSPGGQGGGYEQYV.

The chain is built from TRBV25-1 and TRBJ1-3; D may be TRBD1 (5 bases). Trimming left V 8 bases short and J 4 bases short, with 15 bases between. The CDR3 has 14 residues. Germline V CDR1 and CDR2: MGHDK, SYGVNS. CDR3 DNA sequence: TGTGCCAGCTCCCTCCAGGGCTCGGGAAACACCATATATTTT. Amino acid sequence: CASSLQGSGNTIYF.

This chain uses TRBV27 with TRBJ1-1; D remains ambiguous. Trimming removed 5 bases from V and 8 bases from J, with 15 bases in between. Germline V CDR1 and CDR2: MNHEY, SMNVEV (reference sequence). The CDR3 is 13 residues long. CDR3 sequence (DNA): TGTGCCAGCAGTCCTATCCCCCTCATAGAAGCTTTCTTT. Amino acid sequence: CASSPIPLIEAFF.

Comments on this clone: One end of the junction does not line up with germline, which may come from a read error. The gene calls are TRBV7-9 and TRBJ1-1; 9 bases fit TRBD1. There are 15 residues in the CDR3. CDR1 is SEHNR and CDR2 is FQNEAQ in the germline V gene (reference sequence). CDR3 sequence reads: CSSEWGRTGDTEAFF. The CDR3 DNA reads TGTTCCAGCGAGTGGGGCCGGACAGGGGACACTGAAGCTTTCTTT.

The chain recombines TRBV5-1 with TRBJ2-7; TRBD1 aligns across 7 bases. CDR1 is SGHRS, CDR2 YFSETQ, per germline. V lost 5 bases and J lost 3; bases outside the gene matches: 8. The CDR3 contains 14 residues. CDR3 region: CASSPGTANYEQYV. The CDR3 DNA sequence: TGCGCCAGCAGTCCCGGGACAGCGAACTACGAGCAGTACGTC.

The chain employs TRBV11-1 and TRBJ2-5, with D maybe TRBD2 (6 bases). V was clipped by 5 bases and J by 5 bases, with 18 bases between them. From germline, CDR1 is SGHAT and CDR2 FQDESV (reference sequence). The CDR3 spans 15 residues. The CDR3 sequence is CASSLGTPGWETQYF. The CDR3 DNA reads TGTGCCAGCAGCCTAGGGACTCCGGGCTGGGAGACCCAGTACTTC. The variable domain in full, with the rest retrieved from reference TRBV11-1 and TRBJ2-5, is EAEVAQSPRYKITEKSQAVAFWCDPISGHATLYWYRQILGQGPELLVQFQDESVVDDSQLPKDRFSAERLKGVDSTLKIQPAELGDSAMYLCASSLGTPGWETQYFGPGTRLLVL.

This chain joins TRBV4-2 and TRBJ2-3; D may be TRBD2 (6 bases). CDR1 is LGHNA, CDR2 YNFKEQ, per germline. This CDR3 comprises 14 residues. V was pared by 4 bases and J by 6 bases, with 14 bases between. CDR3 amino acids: CASSLEAGPDTQYF. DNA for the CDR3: TGTGCCAGCAGCCTTGAGGCGGGGCCCGATACGCAGTATTTT.

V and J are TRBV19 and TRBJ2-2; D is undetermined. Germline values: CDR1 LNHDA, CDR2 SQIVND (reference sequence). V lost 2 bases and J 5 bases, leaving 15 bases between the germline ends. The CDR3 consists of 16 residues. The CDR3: CASSIMPASLTGELFF. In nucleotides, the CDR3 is TGTGCCAGTAGTATAATGCCGGCCTCACTAACCGGGGAGCTGTTTTTT.

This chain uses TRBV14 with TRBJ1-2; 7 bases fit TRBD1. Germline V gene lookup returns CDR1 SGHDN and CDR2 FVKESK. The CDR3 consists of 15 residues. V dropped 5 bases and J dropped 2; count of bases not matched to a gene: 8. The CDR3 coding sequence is TGTGCCAGCAGCTTCAGGACAGGTTTAAACTATGGCTACACCTTC. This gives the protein CASSFRTGLNYGYTF. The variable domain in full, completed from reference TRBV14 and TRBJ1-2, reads EAGVTQFPSHSVIEKGQTVTLRCDPISGHDNLYWYRRVMGKEIKFLLHFVKESKQDESGMPNNRFLAERTGGTYSTLKVQPAELEDSGVYFCASSFRTGLNYGYTFGSGTRLTVV.

DNA for the CDR3: TGTGCCAGCAGCCCGGGACTAGCGGGCTATGAGCAGTTCTTC. Its protein is CASSPGLAGYEQFF. The V gene is TRBV9, the J gene TRBJ2-1; 12 bases align to TRBD2. Losses at the gene ends were 4 bases for V and 8 bases for J; bases not matched to a gene: 4. Per the germline V gene, CDR1 is SGDLS and CDR2 is YYNGEE. CDR3 length equals 14 residues.

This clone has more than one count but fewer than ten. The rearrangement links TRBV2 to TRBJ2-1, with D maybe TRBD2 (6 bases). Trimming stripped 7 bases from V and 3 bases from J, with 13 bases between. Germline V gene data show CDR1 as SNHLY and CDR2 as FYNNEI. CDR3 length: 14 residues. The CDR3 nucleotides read TGTGCCAGCAAAGGCGGGGCTAACTACAATGAGCAGTTCTTC. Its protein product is CASKGGANYNEQFF.

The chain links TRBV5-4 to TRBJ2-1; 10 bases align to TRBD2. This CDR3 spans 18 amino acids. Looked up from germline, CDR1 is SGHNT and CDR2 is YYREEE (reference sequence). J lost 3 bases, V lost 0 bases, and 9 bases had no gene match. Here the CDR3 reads CASSLGQGTSVLYNEQFF. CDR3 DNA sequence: TGTGCCAGCAGCTTGGGACAGGGGACTAGCGTACTCTACAATGAGCAGTTCTTC. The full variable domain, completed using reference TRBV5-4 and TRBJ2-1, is ETGVTQSPTHLIKTRGQQVTLRCSSQSGHNTVSWYQQALGQGPQFIFQYYREEENGRGNFPPRFSGLQFPNYSSELNVNALELDDSALYLCASSLGQGTSVLYNEQFFGPGTRLTVL.

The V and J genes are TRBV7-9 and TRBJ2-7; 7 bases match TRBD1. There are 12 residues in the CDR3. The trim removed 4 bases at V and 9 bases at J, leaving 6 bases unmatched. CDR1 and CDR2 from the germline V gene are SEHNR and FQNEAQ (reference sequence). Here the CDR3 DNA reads TGTGCCAGCAGCTCCCGACAGGGCGGGCAGTACTTC. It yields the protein CASSSRQGGQYF.

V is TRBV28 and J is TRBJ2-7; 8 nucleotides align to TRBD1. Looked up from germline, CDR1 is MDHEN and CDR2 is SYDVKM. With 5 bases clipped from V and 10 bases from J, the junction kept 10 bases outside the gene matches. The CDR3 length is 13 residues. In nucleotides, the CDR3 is TGTGCCAGCAGTACCCAGGGGGCCGGAGCCCAGTACGTC. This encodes CASSTQGAGAQYV.

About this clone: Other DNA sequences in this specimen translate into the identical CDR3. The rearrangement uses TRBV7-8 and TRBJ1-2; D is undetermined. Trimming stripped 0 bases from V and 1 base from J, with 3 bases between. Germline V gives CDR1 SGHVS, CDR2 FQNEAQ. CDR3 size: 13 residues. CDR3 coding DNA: TGTGCCAGCAGCTTAGCGCGTAACTATGGCTACACCTTC. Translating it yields CASSLARNYGYTF.

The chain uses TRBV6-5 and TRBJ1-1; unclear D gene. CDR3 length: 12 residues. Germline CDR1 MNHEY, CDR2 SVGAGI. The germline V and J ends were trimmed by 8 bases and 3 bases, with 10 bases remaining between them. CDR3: CASGAQHTEAFF. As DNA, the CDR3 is TGTGCCAGCGGCGCACAGCACACTGAAGCTTTCTTT.

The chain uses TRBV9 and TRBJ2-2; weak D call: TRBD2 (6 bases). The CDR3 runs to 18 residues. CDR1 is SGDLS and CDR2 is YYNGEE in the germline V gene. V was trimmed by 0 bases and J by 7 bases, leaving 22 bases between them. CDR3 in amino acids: CASSVVLAPECRVGELFF. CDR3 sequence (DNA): TGTGCCAGCAGCGTAGTTCTAGCGCCGGAATGTCGCGTCGGGGAGCTGTTTTTT. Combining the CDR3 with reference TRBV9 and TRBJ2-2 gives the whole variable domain DSGVTQTPKHLITATGQRVTLRCSPRSGDLSVYWYQQSLDQGLQFLIQYYNGEERAKGNILERFSAQQFPDLHSELNLSSLELGDSALYFCASSVVLAPECRVGELFFGEGSRLTVL.

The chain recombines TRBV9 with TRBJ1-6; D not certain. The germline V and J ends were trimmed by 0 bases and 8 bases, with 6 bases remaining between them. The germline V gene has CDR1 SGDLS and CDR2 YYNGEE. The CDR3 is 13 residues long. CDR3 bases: TGTGCCAGCAGCGTAGGCGAGGATTCACCCCTCCACTTT. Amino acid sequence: CASSVGEDSPLHF.

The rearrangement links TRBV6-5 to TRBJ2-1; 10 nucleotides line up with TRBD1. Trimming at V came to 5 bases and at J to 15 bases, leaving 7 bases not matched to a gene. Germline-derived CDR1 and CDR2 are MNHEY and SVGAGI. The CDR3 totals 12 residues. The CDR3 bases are TGTGCCAGCAGTAAGCCGGGACAGGGGCCGTTCTTC. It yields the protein CASSKPGQGPFF.

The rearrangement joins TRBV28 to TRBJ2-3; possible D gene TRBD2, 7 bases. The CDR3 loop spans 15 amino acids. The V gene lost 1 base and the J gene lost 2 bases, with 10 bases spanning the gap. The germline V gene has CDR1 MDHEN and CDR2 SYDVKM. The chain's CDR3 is CASSLYGGPTDTQYF. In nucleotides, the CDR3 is TGTGCCAGCAGTTTATACGGGGGGCCCACAGATACGCAGTATTTT.

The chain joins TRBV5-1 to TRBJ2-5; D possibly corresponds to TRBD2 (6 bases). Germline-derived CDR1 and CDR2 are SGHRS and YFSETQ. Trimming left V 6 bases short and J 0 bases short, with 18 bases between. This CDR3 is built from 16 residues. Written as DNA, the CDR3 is TGCGCCAGCACCGTCGGGAGCGGGTCGTACCAAGAGACCCAGTACTTC. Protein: CASTVGSGSYQETQYF.

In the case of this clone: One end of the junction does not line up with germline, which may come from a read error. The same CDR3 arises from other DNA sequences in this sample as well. In nucleotides, the CDR3 is TGTGCCAGTAGCTGGACAGGGAACACCGGGGAGCTGTTTTTT. This sequence encodes CASSWTGNTGELFF. V usage is TRBV7-9 and J usage is TRBJ2-2; 7 bases map to TRBD1. Germline-derived CDR1 and CDR2 are SEHNR and FQNEAQ (reference sequence). CDR3 length equals 14 residues.

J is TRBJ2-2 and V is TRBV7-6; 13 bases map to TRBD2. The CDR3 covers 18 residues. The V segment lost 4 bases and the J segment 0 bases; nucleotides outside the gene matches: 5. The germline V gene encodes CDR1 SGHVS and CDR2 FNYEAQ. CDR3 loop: CASSYGLAGVSNTGELFF. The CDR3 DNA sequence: TGTGCCAGCAGCTACGGACTAGCGGGAGTTTCGAACACCGGGGAGCTGTTTTTT.

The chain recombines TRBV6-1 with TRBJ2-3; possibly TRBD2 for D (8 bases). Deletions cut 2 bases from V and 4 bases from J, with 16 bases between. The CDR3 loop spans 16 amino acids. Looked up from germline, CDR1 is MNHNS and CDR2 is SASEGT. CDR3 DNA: TGTGCCAGCAGTGAAACTAGCGGCACAGGGGCAGATACGCAGTATTTT. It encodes CASSETSGTGADTQYF.

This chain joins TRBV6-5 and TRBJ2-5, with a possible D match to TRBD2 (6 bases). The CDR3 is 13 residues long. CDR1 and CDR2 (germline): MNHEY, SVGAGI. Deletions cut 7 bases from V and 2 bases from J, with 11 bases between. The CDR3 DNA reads TGTGCCAGCACCAGACTAGATCAAGAGACCCAGTACTTC. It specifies CASTRLDQETQYF.